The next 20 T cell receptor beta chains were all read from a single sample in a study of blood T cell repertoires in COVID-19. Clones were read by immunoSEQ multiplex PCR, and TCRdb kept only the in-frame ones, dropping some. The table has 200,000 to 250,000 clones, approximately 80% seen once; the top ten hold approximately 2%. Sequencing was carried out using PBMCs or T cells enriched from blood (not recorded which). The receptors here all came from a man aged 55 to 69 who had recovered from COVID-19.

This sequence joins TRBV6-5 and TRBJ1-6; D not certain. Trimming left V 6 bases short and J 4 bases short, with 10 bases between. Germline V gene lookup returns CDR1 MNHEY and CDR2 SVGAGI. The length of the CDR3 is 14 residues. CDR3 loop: CASRRETYNSPLHF. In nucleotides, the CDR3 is TGTGCCAGCAGGCGGGAGACTTATAATTCACCCCTCCACTTT.

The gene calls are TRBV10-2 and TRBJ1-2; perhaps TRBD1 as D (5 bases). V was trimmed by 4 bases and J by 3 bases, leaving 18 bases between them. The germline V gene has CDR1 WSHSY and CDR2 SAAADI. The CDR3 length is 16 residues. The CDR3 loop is CASSGRGTPPYYGYTF. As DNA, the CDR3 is TGCGCCAGCAGTGGGCGGGGGACTCCCCCCTACTATGGCTACACCTTC.

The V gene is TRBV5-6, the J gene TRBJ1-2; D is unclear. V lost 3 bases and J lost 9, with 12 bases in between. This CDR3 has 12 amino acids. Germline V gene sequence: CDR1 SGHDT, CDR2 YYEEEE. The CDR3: CASSWRADRYTF. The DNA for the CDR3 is TGTGCCAGCAGCTGGCGGGCAGACCGCTACACCTTC.

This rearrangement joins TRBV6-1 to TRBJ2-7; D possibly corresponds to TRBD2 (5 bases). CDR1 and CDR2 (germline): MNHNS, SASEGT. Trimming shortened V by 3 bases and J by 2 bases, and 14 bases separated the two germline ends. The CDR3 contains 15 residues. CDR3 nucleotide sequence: TGTGCCAGCAGTGATGGTCCCGGGATCCCCTACGAGCAGTACTTC. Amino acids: CASSDGPGIPYEQYF.

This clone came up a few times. As DNA, the CDR3 is TGTGCCAGCAGCGGCCTCGCGGAAGGCGGGGAGCTGTTTTTT. Its translation: CASSGLAEGGELFF. The chain joins TRBV7-8 to TRBJ2-2; D uncertain. The CDR3 runs 14 residues. From germline, CDR1 is SGHVS and CDR2 FQNEAQ. The V end was cut by 5 bases, the J end by 7 bases, with 14 bases between.

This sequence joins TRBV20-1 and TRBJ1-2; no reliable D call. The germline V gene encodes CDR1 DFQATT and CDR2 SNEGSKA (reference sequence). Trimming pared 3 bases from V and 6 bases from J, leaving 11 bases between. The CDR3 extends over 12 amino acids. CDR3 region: CSASRWEDGYTF. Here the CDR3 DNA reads TGCAGTGCTAGTAGGTGGGAGGATGGCTACACCTTC.

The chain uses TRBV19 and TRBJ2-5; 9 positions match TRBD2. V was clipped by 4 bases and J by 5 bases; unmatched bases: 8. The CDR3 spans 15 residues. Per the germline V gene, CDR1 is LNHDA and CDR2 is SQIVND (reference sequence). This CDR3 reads CASSSQRGAFETQYF. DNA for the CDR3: TGTGCCAGTAGTAGCCAGCGGGGGGCTTTTGAGACCCAGTACTTC.

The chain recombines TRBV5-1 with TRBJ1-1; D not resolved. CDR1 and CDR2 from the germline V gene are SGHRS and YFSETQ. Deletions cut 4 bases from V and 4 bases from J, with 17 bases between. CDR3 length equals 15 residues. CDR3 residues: CASSQSSRSSTEAFF. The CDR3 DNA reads TGCGCCAGCAGCCAGTCCTCTAGGTCGTCCACTGAAGCTTTCTTT.

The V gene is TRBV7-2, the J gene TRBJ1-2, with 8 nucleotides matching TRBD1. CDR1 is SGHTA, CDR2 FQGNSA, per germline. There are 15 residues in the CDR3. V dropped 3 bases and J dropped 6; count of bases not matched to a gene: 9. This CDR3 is CASSLRQGFENGYTF. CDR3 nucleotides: TGTGCCAGCAGCTTGAGACAGGGGTTCGAGAATGGCTACACCTTC.

CDR3 sequence reads: CASSARGGGLLEQYF. The CDR3 DNA sequence: TGTGCCAGCAGCGCCCGCGGGGGGGGACTACTCGAGCAGTACTTC. J is TRBJ2-7 and V is TRBV9; 9 nucleotides agree with TRBD2. With 3 bases clipped from V and 6 bases from J, the junction kept 10 bases outside the gene matches. Germline loops: CDR1 SGDLS, CDR2 YYNGEE. The CDR3 totals 15 residues.

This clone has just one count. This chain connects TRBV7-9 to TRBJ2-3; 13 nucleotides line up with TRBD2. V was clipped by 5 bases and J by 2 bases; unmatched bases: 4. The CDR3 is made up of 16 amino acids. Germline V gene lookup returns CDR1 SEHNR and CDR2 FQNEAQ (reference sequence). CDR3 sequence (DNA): TGTGCCAGCAGCGGTGGACTAGCGGGGGCCACAGATACGCAGTATTTT. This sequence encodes CASSGGLAGATDTQYF.

Here the CDR3 reads CASSLDRESPLHF. As DNA, the CDR3 is TGTGCCAGCAGCTTAGATAGAGAATCACCCCTCCACTTT. The chain uses TRBV11-3 and TRBJ1-6; D not certain. The CDR3 has 13 residues. Germline V gives CDR1 SGHNT, CDR2 YENEEA. V was pared by 0 bases and J by 10 bases, with 7 bases between.

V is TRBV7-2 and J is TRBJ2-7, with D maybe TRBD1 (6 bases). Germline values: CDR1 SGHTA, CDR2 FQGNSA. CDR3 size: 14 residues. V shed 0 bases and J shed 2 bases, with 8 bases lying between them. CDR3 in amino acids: CASSLAGATYEQYF. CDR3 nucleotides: TGTGCCAGCAGCTTAGCGGGGGCGACCTACGAGCAGTACTTC.

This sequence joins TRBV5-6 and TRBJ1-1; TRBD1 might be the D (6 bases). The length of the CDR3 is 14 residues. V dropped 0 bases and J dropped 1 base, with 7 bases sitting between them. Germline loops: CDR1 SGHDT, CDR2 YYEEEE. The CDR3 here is CASSLGQANTEAFF. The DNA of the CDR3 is TGTGCCAGCAGCTTGGGACAGGCGAACACTGAAGCTTTCTTT.

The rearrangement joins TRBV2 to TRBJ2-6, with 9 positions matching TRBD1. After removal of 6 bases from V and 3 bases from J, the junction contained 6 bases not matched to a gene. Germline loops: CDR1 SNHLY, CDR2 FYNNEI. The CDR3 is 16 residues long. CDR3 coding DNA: TGTGCCAGCAGCGGGACAGGGCGAATTGGGGCCAACGTCCTGACTTTC. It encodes CASSGTGRIGANVLTF.

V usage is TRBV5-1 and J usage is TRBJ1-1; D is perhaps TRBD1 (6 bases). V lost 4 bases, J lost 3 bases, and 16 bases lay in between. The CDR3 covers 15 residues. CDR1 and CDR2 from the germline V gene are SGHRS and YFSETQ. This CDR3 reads CASSRQGREDTEAFF. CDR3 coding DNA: TGCGCCAGCAGCAGGCAGGGGCGAGAAGACACTGAAGCTTTCTTT.

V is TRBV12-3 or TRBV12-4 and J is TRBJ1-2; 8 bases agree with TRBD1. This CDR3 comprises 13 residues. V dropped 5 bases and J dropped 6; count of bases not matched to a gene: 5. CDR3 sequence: CASSPTQGDGYTF. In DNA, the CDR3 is TGTGCCAGCAGTCCCACACAGGGGGATGGCTACACCTTC.

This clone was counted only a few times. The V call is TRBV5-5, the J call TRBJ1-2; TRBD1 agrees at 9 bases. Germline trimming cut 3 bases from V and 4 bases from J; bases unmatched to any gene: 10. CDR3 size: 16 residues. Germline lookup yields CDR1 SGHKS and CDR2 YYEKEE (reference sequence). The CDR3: CASSSWTGEDVYGYTF. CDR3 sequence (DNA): TGTGCCAGCAGCTCTTGGACAGGGGAGGACGTCTATGGCTACACCTTC.

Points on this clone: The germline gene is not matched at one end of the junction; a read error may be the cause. The DNA of the CDR3 is TGTGCCAGCAGCACAACAAACTACGGCTACACCTTC. This gives the protein CASSTTNYGYTF. The gene calls are TRBV11-3 and TRBJ1-2; D not certain. This CDR3 has 12 amino acids. Germline CDR1 is SGHNT and CDR2 is YENEEA.

In nucleotides, the CDR3 is TGTGCCAGCAGCCAGGGACAGGGCGCACCTTATAGCAATCAGCCCCAGCATTTT. Translation: CASSQGQGAPYSNQPQHF. The rearrangement joins TRBV2 to TRBJ1-5; 9 bases are a match to TRBD1. CDR3 size: 18 residues. Germline V lookup: CDR1 SNHLY, CDR2 FYNNEI. V lost 6 bases and J lost 0; bases outside the gene matches: 12.